The entry below gives a single T cell receptor (beta chain) sequence along with its context. This sample is drawn from a study of OX40 agonist ivuxolimab in advanced cancers. Generated by immunoSEQ multiplex PCR, the TCRdb table keeps only in-frame clones and is missing some. This sample has 55,000 to 65,000 clones; approximately 86% occur once, and the top ten carry roughly 4%. Germline V gene data show CDR1 as SGHTA and CDR2 as FQGNSA. With V trimmed by 5 bases and J by 5 bases, 2 bases remained unmatched. The CDR3 contains 12 residues. The source was CD4+ or CD8+ T cells sorted from blood, collected in a trial of the OX40 agonist ivuxolimab. The V call is TRBV7-2, the J call TRBJ2-5, with 7 bases lining up with TRBD2. This receptor was identified in an adult with an advanced solid tumor such as melanoma, head and neck, liver or kidney cancer. The CDR3 spells CASSRLAETQYF. The CDR3 DNA reads TGTGCCAGCAGCCGACTAGCCGAGACCCAGTACTTC.